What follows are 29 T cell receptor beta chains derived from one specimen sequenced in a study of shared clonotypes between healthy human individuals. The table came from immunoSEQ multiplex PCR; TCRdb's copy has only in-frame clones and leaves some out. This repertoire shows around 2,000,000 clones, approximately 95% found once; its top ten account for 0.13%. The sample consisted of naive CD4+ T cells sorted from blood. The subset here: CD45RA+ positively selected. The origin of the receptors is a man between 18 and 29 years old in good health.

The CDR3 spells CASSGNPFTAPGRSPLHF. The CDR3 DNA reads as TGTGCCAGCAGTGGTAATCCTTTCACCGCCCCGGGGAGATCACCCCTCCACTTT. J is TRBJ1-6 and V is TRBV28; D unresolved. Germline CDR1 and CDR2: MDHEN and SYDVKM. The CDR3 is 18 residues long. V lost 5 bases and J 10 bases, leaving 27 bases between the germline ends.

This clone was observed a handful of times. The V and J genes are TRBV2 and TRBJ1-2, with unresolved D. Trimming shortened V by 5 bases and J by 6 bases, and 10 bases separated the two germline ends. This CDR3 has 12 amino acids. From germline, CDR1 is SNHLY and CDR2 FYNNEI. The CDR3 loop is CASSQWTHGYTF. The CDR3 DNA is TGTGCCAGCAGTCAGTGGACGCATGGCTACACCTTC.

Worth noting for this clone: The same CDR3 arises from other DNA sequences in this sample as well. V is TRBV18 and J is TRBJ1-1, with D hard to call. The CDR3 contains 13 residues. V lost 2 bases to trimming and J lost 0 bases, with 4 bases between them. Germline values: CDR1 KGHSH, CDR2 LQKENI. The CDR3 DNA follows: TGTGCCAGCTCACCAGACCTGAACACTGAAGCTTTCTTT. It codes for CASSPDLNTEAFF.

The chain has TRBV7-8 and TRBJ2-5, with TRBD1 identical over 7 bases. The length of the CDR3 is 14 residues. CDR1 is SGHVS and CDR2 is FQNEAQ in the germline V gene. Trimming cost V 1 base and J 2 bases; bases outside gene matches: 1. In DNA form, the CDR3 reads TGTGCCAGCAGCTTAGGCAGGGGGCAAGAGACCCAGTACTTC. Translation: CASSLGRGQETQYF.

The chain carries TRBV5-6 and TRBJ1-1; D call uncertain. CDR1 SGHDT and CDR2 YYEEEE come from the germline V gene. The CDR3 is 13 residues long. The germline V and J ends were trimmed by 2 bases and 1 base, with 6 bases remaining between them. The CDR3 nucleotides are TGTGCCAGCAGCTTTCAAGCGAACACTGAAGCTTTCTTT. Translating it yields CASSFQANTEAFF.

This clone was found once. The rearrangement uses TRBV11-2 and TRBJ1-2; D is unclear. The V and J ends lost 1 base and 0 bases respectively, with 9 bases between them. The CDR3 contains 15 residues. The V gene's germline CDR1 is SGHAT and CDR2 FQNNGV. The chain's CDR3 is CASSLVGRTNYGYTF. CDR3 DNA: TGTGCCAGCAGCTTAGTAGGAAGAACTAACTATGGCTACACCTTC.

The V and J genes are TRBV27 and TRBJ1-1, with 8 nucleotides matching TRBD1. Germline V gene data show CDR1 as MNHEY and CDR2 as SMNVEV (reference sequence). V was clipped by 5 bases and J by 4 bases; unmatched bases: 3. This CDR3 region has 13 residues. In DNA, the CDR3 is TGTGCCAGCAGTGACAGGGGAGGCACTGAAGCTTTCTTT. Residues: CASSDRGGTEAFF.

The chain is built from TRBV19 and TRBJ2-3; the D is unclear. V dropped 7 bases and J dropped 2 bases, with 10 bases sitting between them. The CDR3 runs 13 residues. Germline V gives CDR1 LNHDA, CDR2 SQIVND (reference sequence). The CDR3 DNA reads TGTGCCAGTAAGCACAGCTCCACAGATACGCAGTATTTT. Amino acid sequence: CASKHSSTDTQYF.

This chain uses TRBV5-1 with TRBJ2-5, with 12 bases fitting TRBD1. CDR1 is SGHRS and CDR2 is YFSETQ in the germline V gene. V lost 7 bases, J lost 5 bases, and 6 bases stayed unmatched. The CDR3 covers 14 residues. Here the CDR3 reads CASRRDRGHETQYF. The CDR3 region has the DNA TGCGCCAGCCGCCGGGACAGGGGGCATGAGACCCAGTACTTC.

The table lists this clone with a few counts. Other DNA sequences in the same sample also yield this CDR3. CDR3 DNA sequence: TGCAGCGTTGAAGGGCAGGCCTACGAGCAGTACTTC. This translates into CSVEGQAYEQYF. This chain connects TRBV29-1 to TRBJ2-7; no reliable D call. Trimming left V 1 base short and J 2 bases short, with 6 bases between. CDR1 is SQVTM, CDR2 ANQGSEA, per germline. This CDR3 is 12 amino acids long.

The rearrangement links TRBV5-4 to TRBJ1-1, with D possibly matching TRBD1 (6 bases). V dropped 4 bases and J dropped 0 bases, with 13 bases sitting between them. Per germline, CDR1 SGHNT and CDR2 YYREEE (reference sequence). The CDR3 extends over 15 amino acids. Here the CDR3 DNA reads TGTGCCAGCAGCCCGCACGGACAGATGAACACTGAAGCTTTCTTT. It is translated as CASSPHGQMNTEAFF.

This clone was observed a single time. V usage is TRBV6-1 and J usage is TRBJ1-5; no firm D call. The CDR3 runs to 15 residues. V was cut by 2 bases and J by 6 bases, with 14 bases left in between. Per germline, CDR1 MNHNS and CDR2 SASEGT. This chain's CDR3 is CASSEHGPVGQPQHF. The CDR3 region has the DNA TGTGCCAGCAGTGAACACGGCCCCGTCGGTCAGCCCCAGCATTTT.

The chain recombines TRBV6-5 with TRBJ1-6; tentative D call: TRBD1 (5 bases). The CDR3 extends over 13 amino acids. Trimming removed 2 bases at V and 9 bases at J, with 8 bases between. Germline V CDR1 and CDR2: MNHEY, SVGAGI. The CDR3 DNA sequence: TGTGCCAGCAGTTACAAGGGGTTTTCACCCCTCCACTTT. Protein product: CASSYKGFSPLHF.

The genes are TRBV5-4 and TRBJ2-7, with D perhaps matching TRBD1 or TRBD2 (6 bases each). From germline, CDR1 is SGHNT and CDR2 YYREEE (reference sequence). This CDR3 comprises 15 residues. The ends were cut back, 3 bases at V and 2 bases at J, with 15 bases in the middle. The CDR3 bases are TGTGCCAGCAGCTCGCGACAGGCGGGGCCCTACGAGCAGTACTTC. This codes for CASSSRQAGPYEQYF.

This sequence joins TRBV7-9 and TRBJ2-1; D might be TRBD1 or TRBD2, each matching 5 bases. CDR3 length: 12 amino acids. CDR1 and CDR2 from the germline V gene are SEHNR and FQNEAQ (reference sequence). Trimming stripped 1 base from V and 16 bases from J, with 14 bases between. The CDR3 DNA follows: TGTGCCAGCAGCTTAGATCTAGGGGAGAATTTCTTC. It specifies CASSLDLGENFF. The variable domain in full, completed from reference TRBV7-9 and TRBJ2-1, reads DTGVSQNPRHKITKRGQNVTFRCDPISEHNRLYWYRQTLGQGPEFLTYFQNEAQLEKSRLLSDRFSAERPKGSFSTLEIQRTEQGDSAMYLCASSLDLGENFFGPGTRLTVL.

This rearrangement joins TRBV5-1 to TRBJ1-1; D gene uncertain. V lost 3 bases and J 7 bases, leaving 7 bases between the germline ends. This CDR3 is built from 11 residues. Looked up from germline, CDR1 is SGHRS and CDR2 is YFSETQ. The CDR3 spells CASSSAYEAFF. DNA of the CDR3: TGCGCCAGCAGCTCGGCCTATGAAGCTTTCTTT.

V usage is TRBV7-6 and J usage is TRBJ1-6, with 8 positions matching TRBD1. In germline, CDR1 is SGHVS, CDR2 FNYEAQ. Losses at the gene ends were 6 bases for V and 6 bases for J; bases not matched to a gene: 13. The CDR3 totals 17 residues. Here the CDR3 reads CASSPNGTGRCNSPLHF. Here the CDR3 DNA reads TGTGCCAGCAGTCCCAACGGGACAGGTAGGTGTAATTCACCCCTCCACTTT.

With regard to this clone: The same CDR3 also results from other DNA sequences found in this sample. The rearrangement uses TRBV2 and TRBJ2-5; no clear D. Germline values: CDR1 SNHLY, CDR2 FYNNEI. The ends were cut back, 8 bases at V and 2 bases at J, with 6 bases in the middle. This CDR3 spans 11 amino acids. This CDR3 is CASREQETQYF. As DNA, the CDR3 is TGTGCCAGCCGCGAACAAGAGACCCAGTACTTC.

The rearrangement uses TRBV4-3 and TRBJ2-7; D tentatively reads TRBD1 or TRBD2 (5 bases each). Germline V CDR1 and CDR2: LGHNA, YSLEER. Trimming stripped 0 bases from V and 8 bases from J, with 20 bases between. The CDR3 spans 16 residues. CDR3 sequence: CASSQDWGTGRSQQYF. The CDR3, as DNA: TGCGCCAGCAGCCAAGATTGGGGTACGGGACGATCGCAGCAGTACTTC.

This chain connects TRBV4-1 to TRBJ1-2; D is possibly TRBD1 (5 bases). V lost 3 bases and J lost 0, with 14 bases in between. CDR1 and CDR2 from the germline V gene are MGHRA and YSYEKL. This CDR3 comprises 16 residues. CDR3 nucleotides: TGCGCCAGCAGCCAGGCTGGGGGGGGGACTAACTATGGCTACACCTTC. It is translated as CASSQAGGGTNYGYTF.

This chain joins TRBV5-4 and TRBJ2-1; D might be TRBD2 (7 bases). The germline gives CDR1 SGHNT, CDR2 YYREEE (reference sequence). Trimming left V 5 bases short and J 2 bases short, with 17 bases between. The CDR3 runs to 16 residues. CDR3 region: CASSPGGLQTYNEQFF. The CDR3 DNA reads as TGTGCCAGCAGTCCGGGGGGCCTCCAAACCTACAATGAGCAGTTCTTC.

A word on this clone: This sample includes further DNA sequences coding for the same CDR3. The CDR3 loop reads CAISGGGSNEKLFF. The DNA of the CDR3 is TGTGCCATCAGTGGGGGTGGCTCTAATGAAAAACTGTTTTTT. The chain combines TRBV10-3 with TRBJ1-4; no definite D call. The CDR3 length is 14 residues. Germline V gives CDR1 ENHRY, CDR2 SYGVKD. V gave up 4 bases and J gave up 3 bases, with 9 bases separating them.

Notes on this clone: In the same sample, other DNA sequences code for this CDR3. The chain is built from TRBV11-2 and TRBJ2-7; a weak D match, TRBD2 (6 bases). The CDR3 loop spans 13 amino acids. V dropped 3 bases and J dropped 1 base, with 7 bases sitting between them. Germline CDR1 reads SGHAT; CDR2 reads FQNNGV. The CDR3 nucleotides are TGTGCCAGCAGCTTGGGGGGTTCCTACGAGCAGTACTTC. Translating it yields CASSLGGSYEQYF.

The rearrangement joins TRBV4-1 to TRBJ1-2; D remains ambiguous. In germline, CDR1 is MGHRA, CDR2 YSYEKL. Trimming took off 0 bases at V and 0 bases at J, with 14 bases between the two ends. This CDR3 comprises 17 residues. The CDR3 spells CASSQDQGGRANYGYTF. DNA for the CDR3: TGCGCCAGCAGCCAAGATCAAGGAGGCCGCGCTAACTATGGCTACACCTTC.

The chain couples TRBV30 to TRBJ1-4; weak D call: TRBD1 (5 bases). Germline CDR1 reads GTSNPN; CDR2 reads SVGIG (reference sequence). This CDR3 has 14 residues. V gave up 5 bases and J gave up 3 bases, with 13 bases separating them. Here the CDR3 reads CAWGTGRSNEKLFF. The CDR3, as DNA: TGTGCCTGGGGGACGGGACGGTCTAATGAAAAACTGTTTTTT.

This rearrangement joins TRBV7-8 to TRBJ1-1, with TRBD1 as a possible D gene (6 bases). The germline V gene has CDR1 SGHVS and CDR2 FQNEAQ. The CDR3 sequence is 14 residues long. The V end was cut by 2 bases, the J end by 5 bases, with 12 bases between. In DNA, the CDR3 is TGTGCCAGCAGCTTAATACAGGGTGGGACTGAAGCTTTCTTT. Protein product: CASSLIQGGTEAFF.

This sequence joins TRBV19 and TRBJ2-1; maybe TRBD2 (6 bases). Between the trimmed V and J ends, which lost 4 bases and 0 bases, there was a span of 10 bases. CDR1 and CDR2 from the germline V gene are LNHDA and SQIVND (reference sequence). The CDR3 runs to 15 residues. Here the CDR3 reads CASSTSSGSYNEQFF. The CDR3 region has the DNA TGTGCCAGTAGTACTAGTAGCGGCTCCTACAATGAGCAGTTCTTC.

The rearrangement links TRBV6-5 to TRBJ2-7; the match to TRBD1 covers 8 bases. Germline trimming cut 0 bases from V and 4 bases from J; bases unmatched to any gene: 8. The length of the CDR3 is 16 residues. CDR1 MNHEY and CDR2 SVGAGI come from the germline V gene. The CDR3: CASSYSTVRGPYEQYF. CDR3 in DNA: TGTGCCAGCAGTTACTCGACGGTCAGGGGGCCGTACGAGCAGTACTTC.

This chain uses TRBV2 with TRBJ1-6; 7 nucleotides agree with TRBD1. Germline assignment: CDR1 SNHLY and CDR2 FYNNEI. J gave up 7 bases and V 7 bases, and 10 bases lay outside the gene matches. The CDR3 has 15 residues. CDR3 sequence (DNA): TGTGCCAGCACTAAAACAGACAGGGAAAATTCACCCCTCCACTTT. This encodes CASTKTDRENSPLHF.